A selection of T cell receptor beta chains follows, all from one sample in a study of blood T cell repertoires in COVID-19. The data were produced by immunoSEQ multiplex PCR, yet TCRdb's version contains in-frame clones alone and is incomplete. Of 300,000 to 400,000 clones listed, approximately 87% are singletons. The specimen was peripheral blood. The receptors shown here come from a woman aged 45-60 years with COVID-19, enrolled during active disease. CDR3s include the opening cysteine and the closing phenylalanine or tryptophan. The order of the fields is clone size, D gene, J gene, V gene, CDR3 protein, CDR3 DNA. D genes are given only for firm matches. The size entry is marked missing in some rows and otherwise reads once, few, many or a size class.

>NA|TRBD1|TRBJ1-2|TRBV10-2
CARSSGTDDYGYTF
TGCGCCAGGAGCTCCGGGACAGACGACTATGGCTACACCTTC
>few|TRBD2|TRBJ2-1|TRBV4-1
CASSQGLVGYNEQFF
TGCGCCAGCAGCCAGGGACTAGTTGGCTACAATGAGCAGTTCTTC
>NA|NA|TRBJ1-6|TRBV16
CASSQSKTGTNSPLHF
TGTGCCAGCAGCCAATCCAAAACAGGGACCAATTCACCCCTCCACTTT
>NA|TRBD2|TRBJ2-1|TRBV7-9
CASSDSGRASYNEQFF
TGTGCCAGCAGCGATAGCGGGAGGGCTTCCTACAATGAGCAGTTCTTC
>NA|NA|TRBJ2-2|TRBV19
CASSILQGTGELFF
TGTGCCAGTAGTATTCTTCAGGGGACCGGGGAGCTGTTTTTT
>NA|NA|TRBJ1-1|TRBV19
CASINRRASGNTEAFF
TGTGCCAGTATCAACCGGAGGGCATCGGGAAACACTGAAGCTTTCTTT
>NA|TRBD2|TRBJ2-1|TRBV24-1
CATSDPGLAGVNEQFF
TGTGCCACCAGTGACCCAGGACTAGCGGGAGTAAATGAGCAGTTCTTC
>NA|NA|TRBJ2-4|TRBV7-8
CASSLGTPGGKNIQYF
TGTGCCAGCAGCTTAGGGACCCCAGGGGGGAAAAACATTCAGTACTTC
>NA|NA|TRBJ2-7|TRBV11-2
CASSTFDEQYF
TGTGCCAGCAGCACTTTTGACGAGCAGTACTTC
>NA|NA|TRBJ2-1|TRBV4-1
CASSQPFNEQFF
TGCGCCAGCAGCCAACCCTTCAATGAGCAGTTCTTC
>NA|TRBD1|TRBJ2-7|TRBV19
CASSDPRGGRDEQYF
TGTGCCAGTAGTGACCCCCGAGGGGGCAGGGACGAGCAGTACTTC
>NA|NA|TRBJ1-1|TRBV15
CATSRAGGGTEAFF
TGTGCCACCAGCAGAGCGGGAGGAGGCACTGAAGCTTTCTTT
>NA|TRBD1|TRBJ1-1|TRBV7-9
CASSQDRGVGEAFF
TGTGCCAGCAGCCAAGACAGGGGGGTAGGTGAAGCTTTCTTT
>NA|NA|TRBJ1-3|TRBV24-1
CATSDSPSPGTIYF
TGTGCCACCAGTGATTCCCCCTCTCCGGGCACCATATATTTT
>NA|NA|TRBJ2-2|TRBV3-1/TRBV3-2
CASSQTGTPNTGELFF
TGTGCCAGCAGCCAAACCGGGACTCCGAACACCGGGGAGCTGTTTTTT
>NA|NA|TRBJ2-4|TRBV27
CASRGSKNIQYF
TGTGCCTCACGGGGATCCAAAAACATTCAGTACTTC
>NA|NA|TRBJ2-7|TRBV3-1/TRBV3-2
CASSQEGWGREQYF
TGTGCCAGCAGCCAAGAAGGATGGGGGCGGGAGCAGTACTTC
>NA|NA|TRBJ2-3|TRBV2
CASSALKTGTDTQYF
TGTGCCAGCAGTGCGCTCAAAACAGGGACAGATACGCAGTATTTT
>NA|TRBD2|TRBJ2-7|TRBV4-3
CASSQTSGNSYEQYF
TGCGCCAGCAGCCAGACTAGCGGGAACTCCTACGAGCAGTACTTC
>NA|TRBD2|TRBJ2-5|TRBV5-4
CASSLPGRGRETQYF
TGTGCCAGCAGCCTGCCCGGGAGGGGACGAGAGACCCAGTACTTC
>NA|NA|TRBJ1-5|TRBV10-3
CAIANQKGLGTDWSNQPQHF
TGTGCCATCGCTAACCAGAAGGGACTAGGGACGGACTGGTCTAATCAGCCCCAGCATTTT
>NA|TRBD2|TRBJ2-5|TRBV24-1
CATSDQGLAGAVETQYF
TGTGCCACCAGTGACCAAGGACTAGCGGGAGCGGTAGAGACCCAGTACTTC
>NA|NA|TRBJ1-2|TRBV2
CASSAGNYGYTF
TGTGCCAGCAGCGCAGGGAACTATGGCTACACCTTC
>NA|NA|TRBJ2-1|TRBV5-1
CASSLGLYNEQFF
TGCGCCAGCAGCTTGGGACTTTACAATGAGCAGTTCTTC
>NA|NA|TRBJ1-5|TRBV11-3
CASSDLGGGNQPQHF
TGTGCCAGCAGCGACCTGGGGGGTGGCAATCAGCCCCAGCATTTT
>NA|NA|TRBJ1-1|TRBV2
CASSAGGVYTEAFF
TGTGCCAGCAGTGCCGGGGGTGTATACACTGAAGCTTTCTTT
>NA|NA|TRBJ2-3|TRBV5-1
CASSTARTASTDTQYF
TGCGCCAGCAGCACGGCCAGGACAGCTAGCACAGATACGCAGTATTTT
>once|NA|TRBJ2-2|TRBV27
CASSRGWSTGELFF
TGTGCCAGCAGTAGGGGGTGGAGCACCGGGGAGCTGTTTTTT